The source of this T cell receptor beta chain is a study of cytomegalovirus exposure and HLA in healthy donors. Notes on the study in general: Roughly uniform sequencing depth across donors was assumed, possibly incorrectly.

Concerning this clone: The antigen remains unidentified.

This PCR relied on a set of 60 Vbeta primers and 13 Jbeta primers. Clones were sequenced by immunoSEQ multiplex PCR, and TCRdb holds only the in-frame ones, with some missing. In total, the table holds around 64,000 clones. The germline CDR1 and CDR2 sequences are MDHEN and SYDVKM. The V gene lost 1 base and the J gene lost 8 bases, with 7 bases spanning the gap. The CDR3 runs to 12 residues. This clonotype was sampled from a female donor in good health and CMV-seropositive. This chain links TRBV28 with TRBJ2-3, with D possibly being TRBD2 (5 bases). Sequencing used PBMCs. The CDR3 DNA follows: TGTGCCAGCAGTTTATTGGAGGCTACGCAGTATTTT. This sequence encodes CASSLLEATQYF.